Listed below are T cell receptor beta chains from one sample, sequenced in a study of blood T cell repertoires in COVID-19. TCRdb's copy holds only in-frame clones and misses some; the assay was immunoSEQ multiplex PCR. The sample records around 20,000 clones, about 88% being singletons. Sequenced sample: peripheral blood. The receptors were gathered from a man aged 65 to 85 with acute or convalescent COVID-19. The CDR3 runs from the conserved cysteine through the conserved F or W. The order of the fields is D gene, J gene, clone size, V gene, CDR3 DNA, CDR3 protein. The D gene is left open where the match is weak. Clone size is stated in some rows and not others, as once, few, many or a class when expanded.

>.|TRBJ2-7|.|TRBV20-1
TGCAGTGCGGTAGTCTACGAGCAGTACTTC
CSAVVYEQYF
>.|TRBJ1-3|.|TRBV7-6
TGTGCCAGCAGCTTAGTCGGGGTGGAAACTGGAAACACCATATATTTT
CASSLVGVETGNTIYF
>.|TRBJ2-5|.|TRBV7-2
TGTGCCAGCAGCAGAGACAGTTCCCAAGAGACCCAGTACTTC
CASSRDSSQETQYF
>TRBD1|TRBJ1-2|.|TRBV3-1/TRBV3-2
TGTGCCAGCAGCCAAGATTACACAGGGGAGAGTGGCTACACCTTC
CASSQDYTGESGYTF
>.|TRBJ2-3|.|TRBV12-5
TGTGCTAGTGGTTTGGGGGAGCCAGATACGCAGTATTTT
CASGLGEPDTQYF
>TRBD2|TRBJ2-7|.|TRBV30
TGTGCCTGGAGGTATCTAGCGGGCGGGTGGCGGGAGCAGTACTTC
CAWRYLAGGWREQYF
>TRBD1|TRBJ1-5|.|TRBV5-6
TGTGCCAGCAGCCCCGGGACAGATCAGCCCCAGCATTTT
CASSPGTDQPQHF
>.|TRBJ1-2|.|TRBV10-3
TGTGCCATCAGTGAGTTCGGGTTGAATGGCTACACCTTC
CAISEFGLNGYTF
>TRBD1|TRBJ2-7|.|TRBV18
TGTGCCAGCTCACCAGGGACAGGGGGCAAAACCTACGAGCAGTACTTC
CASSPGTGGKTYEQYF
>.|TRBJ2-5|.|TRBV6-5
TGTGCCAGCAGCTATACAGGGTTAGGGGGAGAGACCCAGTACTTC
CASSYTGLGGETQYF
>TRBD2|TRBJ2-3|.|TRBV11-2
TGTGCCAGCAGCTTAGAGGCCGGACTAGCGGGAACCAGGAAGGATACGCAGTATTTT
CASSLEAGLAGTRKDTQYF
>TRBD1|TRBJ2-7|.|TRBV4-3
TGCGCCAGCAGCCAAGACGTACCAGGGGGTTTAGGGGAGCAGTACTTC
CASSQDVPGGLGEQYF
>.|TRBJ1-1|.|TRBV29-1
TGCAGCGTTGCGGGGGAGTTGAACACTGAAGCTTTCTTT
CSVAGELNTEAFF
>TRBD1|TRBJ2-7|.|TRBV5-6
TGTGCCAGCACCTCAAGGGACAGGGCAATCGAGCAGTACTTC
CASTSRDRAIEQYF
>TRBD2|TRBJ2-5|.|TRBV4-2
TGTGCCAGCAGCCAGGGGACTAGCGGCCAAGAGACCCAGTACTTC
CASSQGTSGQETQYF
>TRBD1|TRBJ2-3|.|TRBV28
TGTGCCAGCAGTAGTCCCGTTACAGGGGCACACACAGATACGCAGTATTTT
CASSSPVTGAHTDTQYF
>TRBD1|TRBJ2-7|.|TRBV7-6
TGTGCCAGCAGCTTAGCCGGACAGGTCAACTACGAGCAGTACTTC
CASSLAGQVNYEQYF
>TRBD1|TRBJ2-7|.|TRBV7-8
TGTGCCAGCAGTACTGACAGGGACGAGCAGTACTTC
CASSTDRDEQYF
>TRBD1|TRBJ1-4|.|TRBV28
TGTGCCAGCAGGCCAGGGGGCGATAAAGAAAAACTGTTTTTT
CASRPGGDKEKLFF
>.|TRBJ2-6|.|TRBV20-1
TGCAGTGCTAGTAAAGGAGGACCTGGGGCCAACGTCCTGACTTTC
CSASKGGPGANVLTF
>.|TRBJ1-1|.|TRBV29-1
TGCAGCGTCCCAAGCCCGGGGTGGCAGAAAGCTTTCTTT
CSVPSPGWQKAFF
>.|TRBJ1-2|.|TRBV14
TGTGCCAGCAGCCAAATTGGGCAGGAAAACTATGGCTACACCTTC
CASSQIGQENYGYTF
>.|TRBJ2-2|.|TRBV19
TGTGCCAGCAGTTCGACAGCGAACACCGGGGAGCTGTTTTTT
CASSSTANTGELFF
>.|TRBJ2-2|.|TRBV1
TGCACCAGCAGCCCCAACCCCCCGGGACTAGCGGGAGTAAGGGCCGGGGAGCTGTTTTTT
CTSSPNPPGLAGVRAGELFF
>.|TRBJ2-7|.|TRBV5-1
TGCGCCAGCAGCCTCACAGAGTACTCCTACGAGCAGTACTTC
CASSLTEYSYEQYF
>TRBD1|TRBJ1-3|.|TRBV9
TGTGCCAGCAGCGTAGAATTGCCGGGACAGGACCGTATAAACTCTGGAAACACCATATATTTT
CASSVELPGQDRINSGNTIYF
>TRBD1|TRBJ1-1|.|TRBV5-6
TGTGCCAGCAGCGCGAAAAGGGCGTCGACAGGGGCAGGACGGGAAGCTTTCTTT
CASSAKRASTGAGREAFF
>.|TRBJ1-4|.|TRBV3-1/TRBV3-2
TGTGCCAGCAGCCCCCCGGGGAGAGGGAAACTGTTTTTT
CASSPPGRGKLFF
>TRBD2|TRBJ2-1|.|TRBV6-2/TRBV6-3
TGTGCCAGCAGTTACTCGACTAGCGGGAGAATTTATGAGCAGTTCTTC
CASSYSTSGRIYEQFF
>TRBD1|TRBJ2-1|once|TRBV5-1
TGCGCCAGCAGACCGGGACAGGGGTACAATGAGCAGTTCTTC
CASRPGQGYNEQFF
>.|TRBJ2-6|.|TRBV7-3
TGTGCCAGCAGCTTATCCCGGGTTGGGGCCAACGTCCTGACTTTC
CASSLSRVGANVLTF
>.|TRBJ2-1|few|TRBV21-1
TGTGCCAACCGACTAGCGGGAATCTACAATGAGCAGTTCTTC
CANRLAGIYNEQFF
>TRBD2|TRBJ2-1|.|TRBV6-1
TGTGCCAGCAGTGAAGGGACTAGCGCCTTCGAGCAGTTCTTC
CASSEGTSAFEQFF
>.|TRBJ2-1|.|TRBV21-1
TGTGCCAGCAGCAAAAGGACAGGGGGTGACCACTACAATGAGCAGTTCTTC
CASSKRTGGDHYNEQFF
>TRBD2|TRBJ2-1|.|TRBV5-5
TGTGCCAGCAGTCCAGCGGGACTGACGTACAATGAGCAGTTCTTC
CASSPAGLTYNEQFF
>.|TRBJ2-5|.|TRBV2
TGTGCCAGCAGTTTACAACAGGTCCAAGAGACCCAGTACTTC
CASSLQQVQETQYF
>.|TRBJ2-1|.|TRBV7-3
TGTGCCAGCAGCCCTACTAGCGTGGGGGCCAATGAGCAGTTCTTC
CASSPTSVGANEQFF
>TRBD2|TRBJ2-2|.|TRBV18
TGTGCCAGCTCAGGCGGGAGCTGGGACACCGGGGAGCTGTTTTTT
CASSGGSWDTGELFF
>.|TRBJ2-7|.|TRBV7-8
TGTGCCAGCCCTCCGGACATCTCAAGCTCCTACGAGCAGTACTTC
CASPPDISSSYEQYF
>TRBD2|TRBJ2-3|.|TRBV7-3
TGTGCCAGCAGCCTTACTCTAGCGGGAGGCAGCACAGATACGCAGTATTTT
CASSLTLAGGSTDTQYF
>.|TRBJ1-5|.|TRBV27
TGTGCCAGCAGTTTACTGGCAGGTTATAGCAATCAGCCCCAGCATTTT
CASSLLAGYSNQPQHF
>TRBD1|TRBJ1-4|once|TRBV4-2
TGTGCCAGCAGCCAAAGGACAGGGTTTTATGAAAAACTGTTTTTT
CASSQRTGFYEKLFF
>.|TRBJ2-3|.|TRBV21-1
TGTGCCAGCAGCAATCTCGAGGGCCCGGGACTAGCTTTCACAGATACGCAGTATTTT
CASSNLEGPGLAFTDTQYF
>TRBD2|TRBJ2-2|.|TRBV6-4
TGTGCCAGCAGTGGGGATAGCGGGAGGTCAGTCCCCGGGGAGCTGTTTTTT
CASSGDSGRSVPGELFF
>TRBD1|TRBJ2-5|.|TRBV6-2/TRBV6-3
TGTGCCAGCAGCTTCGGACAGGAAGAGACCCAGTACTTC
CASSFGQEETQYF
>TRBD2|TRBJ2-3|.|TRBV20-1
TGCAGCACCCGCGGGGGAGATACGCAGTATTTT
CSTRGGDTQYF
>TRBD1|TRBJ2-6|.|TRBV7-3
TGTGCCAGCAGCCCCGGGACAGGGGGTGCTGGGGCCAACGTCCTGACTTTC
CASSPGTGGAGANVLTF
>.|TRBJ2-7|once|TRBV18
TGTGCCAGCTCACCGGTCGGGACACCTTACGAGCAGTACTTC
CASSPVGTPYEQYF
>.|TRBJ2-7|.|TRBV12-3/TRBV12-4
TGTGCCAGCACGTCCGGTTTCGGGGAGCAGTACTTC
CASTSGFGEQYF
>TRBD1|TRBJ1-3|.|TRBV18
TGTGCCAGCTCAGCAACCGGGACAGGGACTGGAAACACCATATATTTT
CASSATGTGTGNTIYF
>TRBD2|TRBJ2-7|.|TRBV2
TGTGCCAGCACCCCGGGGGGGGAGGGCCGGGAGCAGTACTTC
CASTPGGEGREQYF
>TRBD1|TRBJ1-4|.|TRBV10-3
TGTGCCATCAGTCGGACAGGGACTAATGAAAAACTGTTTTTT
CAISRTGTNEKLFF
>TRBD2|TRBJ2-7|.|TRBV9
TGTGCCAGCAGCGTAGATGGGAGGCTAGCGGGAGGCGAGCAGTACTTC
CASSVDGRLAGGEQYF
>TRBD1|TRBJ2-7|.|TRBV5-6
TGTGCCAGCAGCCTCAACGACAGGGGCGAGCAGTACTTC
CASSLNDRGEQYF
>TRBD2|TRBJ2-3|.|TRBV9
TGTGCCAGCAGCGTAGAGCCTAGCGGGAGGCACACAGATACGCAGTATTTT
CASSVEPSGRHTDTQYF
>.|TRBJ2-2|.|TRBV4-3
TGCGCCAGCAGCCAAGACTCGAGCACCGTAACCGGGGAGCTGTTTTTT
CASSQDSSTVTGELFF
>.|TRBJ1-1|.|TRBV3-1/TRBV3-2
TGTGCCAGCAGCCAAGATATGCAAGGAGGTACTGAAGCTTTCTTT
CASSQDMQGGTEAFF
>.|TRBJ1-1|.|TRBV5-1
TGCGCCAGCAGCCCAGAGGGGGGGGGCACTGAAGCTTTCTTT
CASSPEGGGTEAFF
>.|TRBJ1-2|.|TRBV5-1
TGCGCCAGCAGCTTGCCCGACTATGGCTACACCTTC
CASSLPDYGYTF